One T cell receptor beta chain is described in this entry. As yet, its antigen is unknown. Time point specified: patch test 1, 2 weeks after DPC sensitization. Noted treatment: therapeutic diphenylcyclopropenone sensitization with weekly scalp DPC. The data belong to a study of human T cells and chemical hapten exposure. A single record per CDR3 protein comes from TCRdb applying MiXCR to the RACE reads. The sample records 80,000 to 100,000 distinct CDR3 sequences, 9.5% to 15% being singletons. Germline CDR1 reads MNHEY; CDR2 reads SVGAGI. V lost 4 bases and J lost 4, with 10 bases in between. The CDR3 has 14 residues. Study-wide points: Expanded TCRs created a significantly greater count of big CDR3 similarity clusters than controls did. Positive correlation was observed between PT1 expanded TCR counts and patch test score.

This specimen consisted of whole blood, obtained in connection with sensitization to the hapten diphenylcyclopropenone (DPC). The TCR originated in a woman in her 40s with alopecia areata. Some clones in this sample may be carry-over from other donors' samples. This chain joins TRBV6-5 and TRBJ2-2; perhaps TRBD2 as D (5 bases). The CDR3 nucleotides are TGTGCCAGCAGTTTGGGGAGTAGCACCGGGGAGCTGTTTTTT. Encoded protein: CASSLGSSTGELFF.